One and the same sample provided the 6 T cell receptor beta chains below, sequenced in a study of T cell responses to AZD1222 COVID-19 vaccine. Data came from immunoSEQ multiplex PCR; TCRdb stores just in-frame clones and leaves some out. In the table there are some 150,000 clones, about nine tenths of which are singletons. This specimen was peripheral blood, taken on day 0 of MenACWY control vaccination. The source of these receptors is an adult in good health.

The V and J genes are TRBV5-1 and TRBJ1-5, with TRBD1 matching over 7 bases. The CDR3 extends over 15 amino acids. V trimming: 0 bases; J trimming: 1 base; junction bases outside the gene matches: 1. Germline CDR1 is SGHRS and CDR2 is YFSETQ. The CDR3 DNA reads as TGCGCCAGCAGCTTGGAGGGGGCCAGCAATCAGCCCCAGCATTTT. It specifies CASSLEGASNQPQHF.

This chain connects TRBV24-1 to TRBJ2-5, with 7 nucleotides matching TRBD1. CDR3 length: 15 amino acids. Germline V CDR1 and CDR2: KGHDR, SFDVKD. V lost 4 bases and J lost 1; bases outside the gene matches: 5. CDR3 sequence (DNA): TGTGCCACCAGTGACGCCGGGACAGTCCAAGAGACCCAGTACTTC. Protein product: CATSDAGTVQETQYF.

This chain uses TRBV4-3 with TRBJ1-6; 10 bases line up with TRBD1. After removal of 1 base from V and 9 bases from J, the junction contained 3 bases not matched to a gene. The germline V gene encodes CDR1 LGHNA and CDR2 YSLEER. The CDR3 loop spans 15 amino acids. CDR3 in amino acids: CASSQVTGGVSPLHF. CDR3 DNA: TGCGCCAGCAGCCAAGTGACAGGGGGCGTTTCACCCCTCCACTTT.

The chain couples TRBV19 to TRBJ1-6; D is possibly TRBD1 (5 bases). The CDR3 has 16 residues. Trimming took off 5 bases at V and 10 bases at J, with 21 bases between the two ends. Germline assignment: CDR1 LNHDA and CDR2 SQIVND (reference sequence). DNA of the CDR3: TGTGCCAGTAGTTTCTCCGGGGACGCCAGAAGCTCACCCCTCCACTTT. It yields the protein CASSFSGDARSSPLHF.

J is TRBJ1-2 and V is TRBV7-3, with a weak D call TRBD1 (5 bases). Trimming cost V 1 base and J 13 bases, with 16 bases left between them. The CDR3 has 13 residues. Germline V gene lookup returns CDR1 SGHTA and CDR2 FQGTGA. This CDR3 is CASSLKEGQGVTF. In nucleotides, the CDR3 is TGTGCCAGCAGCTTAAAGGAAGGCCAGGGTGTCACCTTC.

This chain links TRBV21-1 with TRBJ2-7; the DNA was not used to check the table's D call, TRBD1. TRBV21-1 is described as a pseudogene. CDR3 length: 14 amino acids. CDR3: CASSKADTYYEQYF. The CDR3 coding sequence is TGTGCCAGCAGCAAAGCCGACACGTACTACGAGCAGTACTTC.